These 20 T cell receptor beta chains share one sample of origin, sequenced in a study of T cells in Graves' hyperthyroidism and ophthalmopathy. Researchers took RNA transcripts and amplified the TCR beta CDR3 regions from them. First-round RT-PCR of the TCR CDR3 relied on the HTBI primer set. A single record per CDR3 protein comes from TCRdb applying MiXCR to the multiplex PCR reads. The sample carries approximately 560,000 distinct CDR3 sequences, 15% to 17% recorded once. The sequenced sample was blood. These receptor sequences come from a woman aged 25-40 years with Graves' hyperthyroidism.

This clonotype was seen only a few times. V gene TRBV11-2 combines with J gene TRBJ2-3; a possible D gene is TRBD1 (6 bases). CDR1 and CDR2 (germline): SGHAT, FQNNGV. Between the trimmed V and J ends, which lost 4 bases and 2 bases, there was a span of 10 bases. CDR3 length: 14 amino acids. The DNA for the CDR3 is TGTGCCAGCAGCTCACGGACAGTCACAGATACGCAGTATTTT. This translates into CASSSRTVTDTQYF.

CDR3 region: CASSLFTAGQEQFF. CDR3 nucleotide sequence: TGTGCCAGCAGTTTATTCACAGCGGGTCAGGAGCAGTTCTTC. The genes are TRBV27 and TRBJ2-1, with TRBD2 as a possible D gene (6 bases). Germline V gene lookup returns CDR1 MNHEY and CDR2 SMNVEV (reference sequence). This CDR3 has 14 residues. The V gene lost 1 base and the J gene lost 10 bases, with 14 bases spanning the gap.

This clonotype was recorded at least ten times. CDR3 coding DNA: TGCGCCAGCAGCTTTAACGCGGGAGCCCAGGGCGAGCAGTACTTC. Protein: CASSFNAGAQGEQYF. V and J are TRBV5-1 and TRBJ2-7, with 7 bases that match TRBD2. After removal of 2 bases from V and 6 bases from J, the junction contained 11 bases not matched to a gene. CDR3 length: 15 amino acids. Germline V gene lookup returns CDR1 SGHRS and CDR2 YFSETQ.

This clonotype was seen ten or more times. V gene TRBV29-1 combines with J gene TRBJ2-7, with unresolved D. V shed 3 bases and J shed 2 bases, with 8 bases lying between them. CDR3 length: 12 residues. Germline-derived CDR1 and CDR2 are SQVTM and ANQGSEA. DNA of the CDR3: TGCAGCGTTGAGATCCGGCCCTACGAGCAGTACTTC. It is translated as CSVEIRPYEQYF.

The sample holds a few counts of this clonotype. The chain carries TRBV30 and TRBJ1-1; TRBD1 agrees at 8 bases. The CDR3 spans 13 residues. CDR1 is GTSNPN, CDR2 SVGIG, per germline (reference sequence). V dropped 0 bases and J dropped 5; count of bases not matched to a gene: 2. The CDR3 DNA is TGTGCCTGGAGTGTAAACAGGGGGACTGAAGCTTTCTTT. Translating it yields CAWSVNRGTEAFF. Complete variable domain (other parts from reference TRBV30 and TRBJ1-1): SQTIHQWPATLVQPVGSPLSLECTVEGTSNPNLYWYRQAAGRGLQLLFYSVGIGQISSEVPQNLSASRPQDRQFILSSKKLLLSDSGFYLCAWSVNRGTEAFFGQGTRLTVV.

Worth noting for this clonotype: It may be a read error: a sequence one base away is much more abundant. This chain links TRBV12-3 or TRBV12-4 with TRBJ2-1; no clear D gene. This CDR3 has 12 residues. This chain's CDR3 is CAGSFGVNEQFF. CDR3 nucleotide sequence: TGTGCCGGCAGTTTTGGGGTCAATGAGCAGTTCTTC.

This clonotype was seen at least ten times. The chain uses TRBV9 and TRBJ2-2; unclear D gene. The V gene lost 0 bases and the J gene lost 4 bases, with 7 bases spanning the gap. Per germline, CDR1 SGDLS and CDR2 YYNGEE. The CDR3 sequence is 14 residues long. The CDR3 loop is CASSVGAVTGELFF. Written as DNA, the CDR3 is TGTGCCAGCAGCGTAGGGGCAGTCACCGGGGAGCTGTTTTTT.

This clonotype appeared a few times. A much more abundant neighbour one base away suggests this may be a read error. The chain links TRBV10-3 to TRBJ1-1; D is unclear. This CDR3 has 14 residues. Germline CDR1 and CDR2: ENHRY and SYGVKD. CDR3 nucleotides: TGTGCCATCAGTGAGTCTGAAGGGTACACTGAAACTTTCTTT. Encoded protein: CAISESEGYTETFF.

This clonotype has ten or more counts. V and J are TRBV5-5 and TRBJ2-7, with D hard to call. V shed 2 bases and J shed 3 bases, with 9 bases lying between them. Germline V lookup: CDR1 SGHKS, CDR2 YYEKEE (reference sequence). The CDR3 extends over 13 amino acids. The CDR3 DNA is TGTGCCAGCAGCTTTGGCGGTAACTACGAGCAGTACTTC. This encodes CASSFGGNYEQYF.

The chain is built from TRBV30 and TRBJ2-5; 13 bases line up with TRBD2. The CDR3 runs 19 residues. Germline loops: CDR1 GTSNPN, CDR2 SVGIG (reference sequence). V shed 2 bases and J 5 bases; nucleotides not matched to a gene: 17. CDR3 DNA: TGTGCCTGGAGTCCCCAGGGACTAGCGGGAACCAAACCGAGGGAGACCCAGTACTTC. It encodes CAWSPQGLAGTKPRETQYF.

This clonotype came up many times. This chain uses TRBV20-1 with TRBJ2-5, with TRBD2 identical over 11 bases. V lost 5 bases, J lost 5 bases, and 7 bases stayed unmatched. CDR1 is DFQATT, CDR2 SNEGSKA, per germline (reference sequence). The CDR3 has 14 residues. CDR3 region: CSADGTSGLETQYF. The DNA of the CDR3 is TGCAGTGCTGACGGGACTAGCGGCCTCGAGACCCAGTACTTC.

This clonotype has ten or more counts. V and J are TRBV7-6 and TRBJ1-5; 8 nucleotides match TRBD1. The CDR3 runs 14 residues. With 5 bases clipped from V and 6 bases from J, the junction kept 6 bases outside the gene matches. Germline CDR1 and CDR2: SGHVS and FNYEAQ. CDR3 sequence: CASSPGGAGQPQHF. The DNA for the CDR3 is TGTGCCAGCAGCCCAGGGGGCGCCGGTCAGCCCCAGCATTTT.

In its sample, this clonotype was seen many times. Here the CDR3 DNA reads TGTGCCAGCAGCCAAGGCCCCGGAGAGCAGTACTTC. Translated: CASSQGPGEQYF. The rearrangement uses TRBV3-1 and TRBJ2-7; D gene uncertain. This CDR3 has 12 residues. Germline-derived CDR1 and CDR2 are LGHDT and YNNKEL (reference sequence). Trimming cost V 1 base and J 7 bases, with 8 bases left between them.

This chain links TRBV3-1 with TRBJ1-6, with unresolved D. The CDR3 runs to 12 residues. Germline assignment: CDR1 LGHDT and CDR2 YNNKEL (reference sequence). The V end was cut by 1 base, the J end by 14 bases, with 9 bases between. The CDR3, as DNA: TGTGCCAGCAGCCAAGCTTCGGGCACCCTCCACTTT. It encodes CASSQASGTLHF. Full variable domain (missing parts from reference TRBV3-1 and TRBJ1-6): DTAVSQTPKYLVTQMGNDKSIKCEQNLGHDTMYWYKQDSKKFLKIMFSYNNKELIINETVPNRFSPKSPDKAHLNLHINSLELGDSAVYFCASSQASGTLHFGNGTRLTVT.

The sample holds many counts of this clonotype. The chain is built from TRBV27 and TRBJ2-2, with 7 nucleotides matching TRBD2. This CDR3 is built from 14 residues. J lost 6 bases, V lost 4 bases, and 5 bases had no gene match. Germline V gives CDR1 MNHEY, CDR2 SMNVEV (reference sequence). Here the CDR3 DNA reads TGTGCCAGCAGTTCAGCGGGATGGGCCGGGGAGCTGTTTTTT. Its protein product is CASSSAGWAGELFF.

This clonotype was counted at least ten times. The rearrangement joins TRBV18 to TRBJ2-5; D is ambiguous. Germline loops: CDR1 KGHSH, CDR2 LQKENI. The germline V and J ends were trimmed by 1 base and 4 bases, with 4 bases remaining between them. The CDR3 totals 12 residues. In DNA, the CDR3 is TGTGCCAGCTCACCACGGGCAGAGACCCAGTACTTC. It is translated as CASSPRAETQYF.

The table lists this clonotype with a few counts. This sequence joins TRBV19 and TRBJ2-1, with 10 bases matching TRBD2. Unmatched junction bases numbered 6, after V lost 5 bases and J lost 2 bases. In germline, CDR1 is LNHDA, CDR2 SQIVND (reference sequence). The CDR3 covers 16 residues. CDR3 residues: CASSAWTSGPYNEQFF. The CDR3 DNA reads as TGTGCCAGTAGTGCCTGGACTAGCGGCCCCTACAATGAGCAGTTCTTC.

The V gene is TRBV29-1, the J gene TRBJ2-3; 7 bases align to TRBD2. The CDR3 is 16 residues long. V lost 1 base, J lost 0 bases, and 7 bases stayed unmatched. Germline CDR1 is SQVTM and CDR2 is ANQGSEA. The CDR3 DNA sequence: TGCAGCGTTGAAGGCAGGCTAGCGGTTAGCACAGATACGCAGTATTTT. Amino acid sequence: CSVEGRLAVSTDTQYF.

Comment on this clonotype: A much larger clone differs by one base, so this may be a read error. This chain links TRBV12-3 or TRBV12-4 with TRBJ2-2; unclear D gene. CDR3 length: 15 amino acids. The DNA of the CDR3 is TGTGCCAGCGGTTTAGAACAGACGAACACCGGGGAGCTGTTTTTT. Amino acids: CASGLEQTNTGELFF.

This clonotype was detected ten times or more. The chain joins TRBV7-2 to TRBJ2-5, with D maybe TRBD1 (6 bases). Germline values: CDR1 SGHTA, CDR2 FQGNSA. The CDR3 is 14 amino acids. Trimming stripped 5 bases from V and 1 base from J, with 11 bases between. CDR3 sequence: CASSVRGPQETQYF. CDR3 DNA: TGTGCCAGCAGCGTCAGGGGCCCCCAAGAGACCCAGTACTTC.